The subject of this entry is one TCR beta chain. This entry is derived from a study of blood T cell repertoires in COVID-19. This CDR3 region has 12 residues. J was trimmed by 13 bases and V by 5 bases; bases with no gene match: 7. CDR1 MDHEN and CDR2 SYDVKM come from the germline V gene. TCRdb keeps only in-frame clones here, not all; method: immunoSEQ multiplex PCR. Of about 70,000 clones listed, around 89% were seen once; the top ten hold around 2.5%. Material for sequencing was peripheral blood. This rearrangement joins TRBV28 to TRBJ2-1; the match to TRBD2 covers 8 bases. This sequence originates from a man aged 50 to 60 with acute or convalescent COVID-19. CDR3 sequence: CASSLLREGQFF. In DNA, the CDR3 is TGTGCCAGCAGTCTTCTTCGGGAGGGTCAGTTCTTC.